This note documents a single TCR beta chain sequence. The germline CDR1 and CDR2 sequences are MNHEY and SVGEGT. CDR3 length: 15 residues. Trimming took 3 bases from V and 2 from J, leaving 13 bases between them. Enrolled during active infection, Seattle patients were then followed longitudinally. This sample is drawn from a study of blood T cell repertoires in COVID-19. In the authors' workflow: Amplification from reference gene primers served as the basis for estimated nucleated cell counts. Assay: immunoSEQ multiplex PCR; the TCRdb copy retains only in-frame clones and omits some. V and J calls and clone size are those listed in that table; D and trimming were worked out from the DNA. The sample yields 200,000 to 250,000 clones, more than 80% seen once.

The chain carries TRBV6-2 or TRBV6-3 and TRBJ1-1; D not resolved. The source of this sequence is a woman of 80 years or more with COVID-19, enrolled during active disease. Sequencing input: peripheral blood. The CDR3 loop reads CASSYQSSLNTEAFF. The CDR3 DNA follows: TGTGCCAGCAGTTATCAGTCTTCGTTAAACACTGAAGCTTTCTTT.